This entry lists 20 T cell receptor beta chains sequenced from one sample in a study of T cell clones after liver transplantation. Assay used: immunoSEQ multiplex PCR; TCRdb lists only in-frame clones, some missing. The top ten hold roughly 8% of the sample, which has tens of thousands of clones, roughly 84% seen once. The source material was CD4+ T cells from blood, sampled before liver transplant. These receptors all come from a human donor who received a liver transplant.

This chain uses TRBV4-1 with TRBJ2-5; weak D call: TRBD2 (6 bases). Trimming removed 4 bases at V and 2 bases at J, with 11 bases between. This CDR3 comprises 14 residues. In germline, CDR1 is MGHRA, CDR2 YSYEKL. CDR3 nucleotide sequence: TGCGCCAGCAGCCGGGAGGAGACTCAAGAGACCCAGTACTTC. It specifies CASSREETQETQYF.

This chain joins TRBV7-2 and TRBJ1-3; D is unresolved. The CDR3 sequence is 11 residues long. Trimming shortened V by 4 bases and J by 2 bases, and 0 bases separated the two germline ends. The germline gives CDR1 SGHTA, CDR2 FQGNSA. CDR3 nucleotide sequence: TGTGCCAGCAGCTCTGGAAACACCATATATTTT. Amino acids: CASSSGNTIYF. The full variable domain, rest sourced from reference TRBV7-2 and TRBJ1-3, is GAGVSQSPSNKVTEKGKDVELRCDPISGHTALYWYRQSLGQGLEFLIYFQGNSAPDKSGLPSDRFSAERTGGSVSTLTIQRTQQEDSAVYLCASSSGNTIYFGEGSWLTVV.

The J gene is TRBJ2-6, the V gene TRBV7-9; 9 nucleotides align to TRBD1. The CDR3 is made up of 18 amino acids. Germline V lookup: CDR1 SEHNR, CDR2 FQNEAQ (reference sequence). V dropped 3 bases and J dropped 2; count of bases not matched to a gene: 8. The CDR3 nucleotides are TGTGCCAGCAGCTTCGGTCTTCACAGGGGGCCTGGGGCCAACGTCCTGACTTTC. As protein: CASSFGLHRGPGANVLTF.

The chain uses TRBV7-2 and TRBJ2-7; TRBD1 matches 7 bases. CDR1 is SGHTA and CDR2 is FQGNSA in the germline V gene. The CDR3 sequence is 15 residues long. The trim removed 1 base at V and 0 bases at J, leaving 3 bases unmatched. The DNA for the CDR3 is TGTGCCAGCAGCTTAGGACAGGGAAGCTCCTACGAGCAGTACTTC. It is translated as CASSLGQGSSYEQYF.

The gene calls are TRBV6-5 and TRBJ2-5; 10 bases map to TRBD2. The CDR3 is made up of 15 amino acids. V shed 5 bases and J 0 bases; nucleotides not matched to a gene: 3. Germline V gene sequence: CDR1 MNHEY, CDR2 SVGAGI. The CDR3 DNA is TGTGCCAGCAGTCAACTAGCGGGGTACCAAGAGACCCAGTACTTC. Encoded protein: CASSQLAGYQETQYF.

The CDR3 sequence: CASSYTTGQECNQPQHF. CDR3 sequence (DNA): TGTGCCAGCAGTTACACGACTGGACAGGAGTGCAATCAGCCCCAGCATTTT. The chain is built from TRBV25-1 and TRBJ1-5; 7 nucleotides agree with TRBD1. Germline CDR1 is MGHDK and CDR2 is SYGVNS. V shed 5 bases and J 2 bases; nucleotides not matched to a gene: 12. The CDR3 loop spans 17 amino acids. The full variable domain, with the rest looked up from reference TRBV25-1 and TRBJ1-5, is EADIYQTPRYLVIGTGKKITLECSQTMGHDKMYWYQQDPGMELHLIHYSYGVNSTEKGDLSSESTVSRIRTEHFPLTLESARPSHTSQYLCASSYTTGQECNQPQHFGDGTRLSIL.

A single count supports this clone. The chain joins TRBV27 to TRBJ2-5, with D tentatively TRBD1 (6 bases). In germline, CDR1 is MNHEY, CDR2 SMNVEV (reference sequence). The CDR3 consists of 17 residues. V was trimmed by 0 bases and J by 13 bases, leaving 27 bases between them. The CDR3 reads CASSLSPPLQGKWSPYF. The CDR3 DNA reads TGTGCCAGCAGTTTATCCCCCCCGTTGCAGGGGAAGTGGTCTCCGTACTTC.

V and J are TRBV7-9 and TRBJ1-1; 9 bases line up with TRBD1. With 3 bases clipped from V and 12 bases from J, the junction kept 14 bases outside the gene matches. Germline V CDR1 and CDR2: SEHNR, FQNEAQ (reference sequence). The CDR3 length is 15 residues. The CDR3, as DNA: TGTGCCAGCAGCTTCACTCCTGGGGGACAGGGCGTGTCTTTCTTT. It is translated as CASSFTPGGQGVSFF.

This clone was recorded a few times. The chain has TRBV6-6 and TRBJ1-5, with D maybe TRBD1 (5 bases). From germline, CDR1 is MNHNY and CDR2 SVGAGI (reference sequence). This CDR3 is built from 16 residues. With 2 bases removed from V and 1 base from J, the gap between germline ends came to 12 bases. The CDR3 spells CASSYRPGGSNQPQHF. The CDR3, as DNA: TGTGCCAGCAGTTACCGGCCGGGGGGGAGCAATCAGCCCCAGCATTTT.

The rearrangement uses TRBV11-2 and TRBJ2-1; 8 bases line up with TRBD2. The trim removed 5 bases at V and 5 bases at J, leaving 8 bases unmatched. CDR3 length: 15 residues. Germline assignment: CDR1 SGHAT and CDR2 FQNNGV. This CDR3 is CASSITGTSNNEQFF. CDR3 nucleotides: TGTGCCAGCAGCATCACCGGGACTAGTAACAATGAGCAGTTCTTC.

The chain carries TRBV27 and TRBJ2-5; a possible D gene is TRBD1 (6 bases). Trimming pared 2 bases from V and 5 bases from J, leaving 12 bases between. There are 14 residues in the CDR3. Per the germline V gene, CDR1 is MNHEY and CDR2 is SMNVEV (reference sequence). CDR3 loop: CASSLVWGRETQYF. DNA for the CDR3: TGTGCCAGCAGTTTAGTCTGGGGGCGGGAGACCCAGTACTTC.

The chain is built from TRBV28 and TRBJ2-2; TRBD1 aligns across 9 bases. Trimming took 5 bases from V and 5 from J; bases not matched to a gene: 3. The CDR3 runs 14 residues. The germline V gene has CDR1 MDHEN and CDR2 SYDVKM. CDR3 coding DNA: TGTGCCAGCAGTCGACAGGGGGGGACCGGGGAGCTGTTTTTT. It encodes CASSRQGGTGELFF. The whole variable domain, filled in from reference TRBV28 and TRBJ2-2, reads DVKVTQSSRYLVKRTGEKVFLECVQDMDHENMFWYRQDPGLGLRLIYFSYDVKMKEKGDIPEGYSVSREKKERFSLILESASTNQTSMYLCASSRQGGTGELFFGEGSRLTVL.

V usage is TRBV6-5 and J usage is TRBJ1-3; D uncertain. Per the germline V gene, CDR1 is MNHEY and CDR2 is SVGAGI. The CDR3 extends over 14 amino acids. The germline V and J ends were trimmed by 5 bases and 0 bases, with 8 bases remaining between them. The DNA of the CDR3 is TGTGCCAGCAGTAGGACGGCCTCTGGAAACACCATATATTTT. It is translated as CASSRTASGNTIYF.

The rearrangement links TRBV9 to TRBJ1-2, with unresolved D. The V end lost 0 bases, the J end lost 8 bases, and 14 bases lay between the germline ends. Germline V gene data show CDR1 as SGDLS and CDR2 as YYNGEE. The CDR3 sequence is 14 residues long. Written as DNA, the CDR3 is TGTGCCAGCAGCGTAGAGGTAGGCCTCGGGGGCTACACCTTC. Residues: CASSVEVGLGGYTF.

The chain recombines TRBV27 with TRBJ2-3, with 9 bases lining up with TRBD2. The germline CDR1 and CDR2 sequences are MNHEY and SMNVEV (reference sequence). Trimming removed 4 bases from V and 7 bases from J; junction bases left unmatched: 18. The CDR3 runs 18 residues. CDR3: CASSYRGKGAGGPYTQYF. Here the CDR3 DNA reads TGTGCCAGCAGTTACAGGGGCAAGGGAGCGGGGGGCCCGTATACGCAGTATTTT.

The sample holds one count of this clone. The V call is TRBV7-2, the J call TRBJ2-5; TRBD1 aligns across 11 bases. Losses at the gene ends were 6 bases for V and 6 bases for J; bases not matched to a gene: 6. Germline V gene lookup returns CDR1 SGHTA and CDR2 FQGNSA. The CDR3 runs to 14 residues. CDR3 coding DNA: TGTGCCAGCAGTCTCGGACAGGGGGCTAAGACCCAGTACTTC. Amino acids: CASSLGQGAKTQYF.

V is TRBV6-5 and J is TRBJ2-5; perhaps TRBD2 as D (5 bases). Per the germline V gene, CDR1 is MNHEY and CDR2 is SVGAGI. Deletions cut 6 bases from V and 5 bases from J, with 16 bases between. This CDR3 has 14 residues. CDR3 residues: CASSPPGKVETQYF. The CDR3 DNA is TGTGCCAGCAGCCCCCCGGGGAAGGTCGAGACCCAGTACTTC.

The rearrangement uses TRBV5-1 and TRBJ2-2; 11 positions agree with TRBD2. This CDR3 region has 16 residues. V lost 4 bases to trimming and J lost 0 bases; unmatched junction nucleotides: 2. Germline CDR1 reads SGHRS; CDR2 reads YFSETQ. CDR3 DNA sequence: TGCGCCAGCAGCGTGACTAGCGGGGCGAACACCGGGGAGCTGTTTTTT. Amino acids: CASSVTSGANTGELFF.

This clone has a single count. This rearrangement joins TRBV7-9 to TRBJ1-1; weak D call: TRBD1 (6 bases). The ends were cut back, 2 bases at V and 0 bases at J, with 16 bases in the middle. The CDR3 consists of 17 residues. The germline V gene encodes CDR1 SEHNR and CDR2 FQNEAQ (reference sequence). CDR3 amino acids: CASSLLGGRLVNTEAFF. The CDR3 DNA reads as TGTGCCAGCAGCTTATTAGGGGGGCGCTTAGTGAACACTGAAGCTTTCTTT.

The V call is TRBV28, the J call TRBJ1-5; D remains ambiguous. The germline V and J ends were trimmed by 8 bases and 5 bases, with 10 bases remaining between them. Looked up from germline, CDR1 is MDHEN and CDR2 is SYDVKM. This CDR3 comprises 12 residues. In nucleotides, the CDR3 is TGTGCCAGCTTCGGAATGGATCAGCCCCAGCATTTT. Encoded protein: CASFGMDQPQHF. The full variable domain, with the rest looked up from reference TRBV28 and TRBJ1-5, is DVKVTQSSRYLVKRTGEKVFLECVQDMDHENMFWYRQDPGLGLRLIYFSYDVKMKEKGDIPEGYSVSREKKERFSLILESASTNQTSMYLCASFGMDQPQHFGDGTRLSIL.